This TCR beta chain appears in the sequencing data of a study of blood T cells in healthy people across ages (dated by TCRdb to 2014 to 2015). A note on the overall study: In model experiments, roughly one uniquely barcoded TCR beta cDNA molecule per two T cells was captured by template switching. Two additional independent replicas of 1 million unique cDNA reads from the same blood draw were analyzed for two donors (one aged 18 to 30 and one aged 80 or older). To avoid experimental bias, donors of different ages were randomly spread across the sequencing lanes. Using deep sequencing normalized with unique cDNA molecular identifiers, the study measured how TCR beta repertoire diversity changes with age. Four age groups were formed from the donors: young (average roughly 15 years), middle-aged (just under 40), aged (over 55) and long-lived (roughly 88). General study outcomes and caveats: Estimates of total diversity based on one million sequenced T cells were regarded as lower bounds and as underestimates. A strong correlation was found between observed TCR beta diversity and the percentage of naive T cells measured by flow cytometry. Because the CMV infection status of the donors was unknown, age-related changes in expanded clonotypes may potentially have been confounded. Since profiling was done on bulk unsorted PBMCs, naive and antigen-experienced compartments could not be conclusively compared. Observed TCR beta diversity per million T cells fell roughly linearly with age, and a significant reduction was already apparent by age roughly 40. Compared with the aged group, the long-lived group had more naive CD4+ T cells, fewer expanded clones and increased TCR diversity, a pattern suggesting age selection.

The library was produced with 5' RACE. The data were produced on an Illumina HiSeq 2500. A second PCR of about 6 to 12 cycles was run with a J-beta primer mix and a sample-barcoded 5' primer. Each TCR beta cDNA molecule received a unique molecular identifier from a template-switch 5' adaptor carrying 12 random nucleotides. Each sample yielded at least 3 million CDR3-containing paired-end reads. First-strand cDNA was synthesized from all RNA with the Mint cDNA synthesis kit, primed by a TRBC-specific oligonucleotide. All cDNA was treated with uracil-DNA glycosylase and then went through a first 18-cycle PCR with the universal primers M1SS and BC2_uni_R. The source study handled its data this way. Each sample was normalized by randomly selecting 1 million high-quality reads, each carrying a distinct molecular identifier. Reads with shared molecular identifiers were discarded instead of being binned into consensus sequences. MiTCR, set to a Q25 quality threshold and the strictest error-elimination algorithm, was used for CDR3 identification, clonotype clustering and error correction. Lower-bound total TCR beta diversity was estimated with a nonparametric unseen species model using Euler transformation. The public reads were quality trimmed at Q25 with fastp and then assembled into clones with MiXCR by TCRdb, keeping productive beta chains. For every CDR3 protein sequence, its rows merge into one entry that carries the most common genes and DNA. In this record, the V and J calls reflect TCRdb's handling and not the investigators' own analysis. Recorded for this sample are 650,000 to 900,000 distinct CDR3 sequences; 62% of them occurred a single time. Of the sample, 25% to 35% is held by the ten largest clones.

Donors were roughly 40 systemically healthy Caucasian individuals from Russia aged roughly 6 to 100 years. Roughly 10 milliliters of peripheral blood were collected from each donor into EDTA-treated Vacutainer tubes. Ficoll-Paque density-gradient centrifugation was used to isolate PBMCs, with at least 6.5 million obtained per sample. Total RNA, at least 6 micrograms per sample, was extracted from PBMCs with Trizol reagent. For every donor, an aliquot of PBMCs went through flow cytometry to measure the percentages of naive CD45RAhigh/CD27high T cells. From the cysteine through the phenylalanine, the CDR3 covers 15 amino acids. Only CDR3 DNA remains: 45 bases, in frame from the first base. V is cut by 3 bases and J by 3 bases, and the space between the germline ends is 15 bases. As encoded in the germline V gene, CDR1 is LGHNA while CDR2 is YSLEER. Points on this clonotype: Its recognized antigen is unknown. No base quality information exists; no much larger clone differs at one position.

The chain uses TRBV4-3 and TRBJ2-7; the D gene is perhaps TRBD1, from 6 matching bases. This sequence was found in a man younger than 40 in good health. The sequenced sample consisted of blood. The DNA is TGCGCCAGCAGCCAGACTACAGGGTCCTTCTACGAGCAGTACTTC. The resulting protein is CASSQTTGSFYEQYF.